This T cell receptor (beta chain) was found in a study of tumor-infiltrating lymphocytes in primary liver carcinoma. Background on the study: The study obtained roughly 3.5 to 7.13 million productive TCRbeta reads per sample, similar across tissue types. Study-wide findings and caveats: Relative to tumor region pairs, the tumor-adjacent and tumor-blood pairs showed overlap that was lower. Unsorted bulk processing meant the study did not compare CD4+ and CD8+ repertoires.

The CDR3 totals 16 residues. Germline CDR1 SGHDN, CDR2 FVKESK. A remark on this clonotype: Its antigen is still unknown. The junction differs from germline at one of its ends, possibly a read error.

Germline DNA was extracted alongside blood RNA, which was obtained from unsorted whole blood. From approximately 490 ng total RNA, TCR beta cDNA was generated with a primer in the constant region. Generation of the TCR beta libraries relied on three nested multiplex PCR rounds using slightly modified ARM-PCR. Both of the initial two PCR rounds ran for around 10 cycles and employed TRBV1-TRBV30 forward primers alongside a C-beta reverse primer. TCRdb analysed the multiplex PCR reads with MiXCR anew, one entry per CDR3 protein. Of fewer than 350,000 distinct CDR3 sequences in the sample, 60% to 80% are singletons; the top ten hold roughly 8.6%.

The sample was peripheral blood. The chain has TRBV14 and TRBJ1-2, with D possibly being TRBD1 (5 bases). This clonotype was sampled from a middle-aged man with primary liver carcinoma and hepatitis B virus infection. The CDR3 region has the DNA TGTTCCAGCAGCCAAGATTGGGGCCGCCTGGGCTATGGCTACACCTTC. It is translated as CSSSQDWGRLGYGYTF.